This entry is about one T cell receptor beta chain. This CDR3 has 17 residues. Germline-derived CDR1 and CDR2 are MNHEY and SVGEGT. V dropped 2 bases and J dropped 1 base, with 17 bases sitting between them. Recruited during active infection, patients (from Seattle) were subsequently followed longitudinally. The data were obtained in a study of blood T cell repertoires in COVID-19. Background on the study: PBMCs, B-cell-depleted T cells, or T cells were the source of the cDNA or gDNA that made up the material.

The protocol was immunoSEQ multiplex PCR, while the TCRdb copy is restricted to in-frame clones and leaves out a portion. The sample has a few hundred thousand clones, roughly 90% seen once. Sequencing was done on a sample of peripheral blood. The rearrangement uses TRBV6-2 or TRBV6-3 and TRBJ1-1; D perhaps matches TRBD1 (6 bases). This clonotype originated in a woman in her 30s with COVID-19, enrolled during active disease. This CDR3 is CASSYPMGAIANTEAFF. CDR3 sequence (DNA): TGTGCCAGCAGTTACCCGATGGGGGCGATTGCGAACACTGAAGCTTTCTTT.